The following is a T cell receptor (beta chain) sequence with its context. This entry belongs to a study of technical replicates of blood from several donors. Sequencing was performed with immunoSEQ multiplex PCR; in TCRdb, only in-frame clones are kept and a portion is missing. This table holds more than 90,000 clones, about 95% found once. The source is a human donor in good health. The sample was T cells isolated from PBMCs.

CDR3 nucleotide sequence: TGCGCCAGCAGCACGCGGGAGAGCTCCTACAATGAGCAGTTCTTC. This sequence encodes CASSTRESSYNEQFF. The chain links TRBV4-1 to TRBJ2-1; 7 nucleotides line up with TRBD2. CDR3 length equals 15 residues. Germline CDR1 MGHRA, CDR2 YSYEKL. V trimming: 5 bases; J trimming: 0 bases; junction bases outside the gene matches: 4.